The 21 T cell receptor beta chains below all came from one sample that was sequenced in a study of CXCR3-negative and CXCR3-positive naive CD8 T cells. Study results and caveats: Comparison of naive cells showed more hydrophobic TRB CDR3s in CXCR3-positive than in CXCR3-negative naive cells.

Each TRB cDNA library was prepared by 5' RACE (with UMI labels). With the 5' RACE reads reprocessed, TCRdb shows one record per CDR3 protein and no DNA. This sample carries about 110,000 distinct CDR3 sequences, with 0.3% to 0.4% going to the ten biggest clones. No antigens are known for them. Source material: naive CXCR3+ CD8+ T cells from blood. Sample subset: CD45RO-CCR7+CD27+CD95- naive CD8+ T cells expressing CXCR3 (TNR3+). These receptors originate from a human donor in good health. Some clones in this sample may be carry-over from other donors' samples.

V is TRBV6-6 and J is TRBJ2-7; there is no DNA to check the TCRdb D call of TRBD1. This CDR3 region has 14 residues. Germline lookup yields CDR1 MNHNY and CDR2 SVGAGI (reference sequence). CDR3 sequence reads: CATGTGLGVYEQYF.

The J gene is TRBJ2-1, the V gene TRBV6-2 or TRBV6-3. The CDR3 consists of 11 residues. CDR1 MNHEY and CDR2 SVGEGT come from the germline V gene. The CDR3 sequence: CASSYWDEQFF.

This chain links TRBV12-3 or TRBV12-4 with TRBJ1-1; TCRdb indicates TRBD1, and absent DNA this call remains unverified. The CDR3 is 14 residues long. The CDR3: CASRTGTGGTEAFF.

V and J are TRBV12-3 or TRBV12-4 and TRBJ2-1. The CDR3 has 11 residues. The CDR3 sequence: CASSLGNEQLF.

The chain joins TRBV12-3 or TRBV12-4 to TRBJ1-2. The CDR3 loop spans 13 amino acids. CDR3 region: CASSLQVFYGYTF.

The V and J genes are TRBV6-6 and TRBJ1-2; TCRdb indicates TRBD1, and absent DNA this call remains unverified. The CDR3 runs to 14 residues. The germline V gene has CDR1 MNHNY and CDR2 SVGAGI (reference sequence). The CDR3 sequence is CASSQRDRNYGYTF.

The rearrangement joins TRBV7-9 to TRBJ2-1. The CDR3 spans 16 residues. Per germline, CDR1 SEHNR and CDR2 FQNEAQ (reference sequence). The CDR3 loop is CASSLAIGSSYNEQFF. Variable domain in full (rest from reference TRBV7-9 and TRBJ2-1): DTGVSQNPRHKITKRGQNVTFRCDPISEHNRLYWYRQTLGQGPEFLTYFQNEAQLEKSRLLSDRFSAERPKGSFSTLEIQRTEQGDSAMYLCASSLAIGSSYNEQFFGPGTRLTVL.

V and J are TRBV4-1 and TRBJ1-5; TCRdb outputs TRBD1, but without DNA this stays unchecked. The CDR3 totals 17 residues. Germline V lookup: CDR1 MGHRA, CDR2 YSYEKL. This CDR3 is CASSHASGTRNNQPQHF.

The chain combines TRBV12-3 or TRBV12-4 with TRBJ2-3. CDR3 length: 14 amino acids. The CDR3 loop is CASSLMLVEDTQYF.

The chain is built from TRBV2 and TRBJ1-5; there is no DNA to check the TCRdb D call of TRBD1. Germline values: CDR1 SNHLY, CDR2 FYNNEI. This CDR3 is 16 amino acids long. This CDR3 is CASRGVLRQGKQPQHF.

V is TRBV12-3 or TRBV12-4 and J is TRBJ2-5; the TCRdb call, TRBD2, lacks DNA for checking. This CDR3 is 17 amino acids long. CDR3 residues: CASSLGSYGPYQETQYF.

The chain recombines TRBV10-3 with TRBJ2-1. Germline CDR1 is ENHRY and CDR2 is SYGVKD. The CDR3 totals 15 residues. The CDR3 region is CAISEFKSVLHEQFF.

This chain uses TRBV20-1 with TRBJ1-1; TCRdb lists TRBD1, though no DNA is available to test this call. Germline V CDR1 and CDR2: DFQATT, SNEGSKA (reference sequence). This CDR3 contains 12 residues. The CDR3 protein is CSATTGANEAFF.

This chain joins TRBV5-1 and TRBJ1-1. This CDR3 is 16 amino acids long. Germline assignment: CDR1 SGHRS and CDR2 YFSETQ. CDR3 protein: CASRHGEGSMNTEAFF.

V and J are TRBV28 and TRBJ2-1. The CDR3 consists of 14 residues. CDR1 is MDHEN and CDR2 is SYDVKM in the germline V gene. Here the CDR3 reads CASSSVSSYNEQFF.

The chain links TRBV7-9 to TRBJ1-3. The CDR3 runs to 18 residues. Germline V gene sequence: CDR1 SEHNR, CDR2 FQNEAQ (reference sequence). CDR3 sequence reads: CASSLGAAGLFSGNTIYF.

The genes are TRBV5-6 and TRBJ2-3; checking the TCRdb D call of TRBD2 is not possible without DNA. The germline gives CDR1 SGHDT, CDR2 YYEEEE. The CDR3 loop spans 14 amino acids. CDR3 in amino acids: CASSSGLAGGLQYF.

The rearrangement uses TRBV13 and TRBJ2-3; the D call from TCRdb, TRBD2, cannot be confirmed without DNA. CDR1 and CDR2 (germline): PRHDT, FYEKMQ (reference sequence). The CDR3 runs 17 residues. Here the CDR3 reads CASSPHGERGGQDTQYF.

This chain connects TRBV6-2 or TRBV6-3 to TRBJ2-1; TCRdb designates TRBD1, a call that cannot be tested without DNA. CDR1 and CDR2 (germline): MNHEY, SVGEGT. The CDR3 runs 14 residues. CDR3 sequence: CASSPRLEYNEQFF.

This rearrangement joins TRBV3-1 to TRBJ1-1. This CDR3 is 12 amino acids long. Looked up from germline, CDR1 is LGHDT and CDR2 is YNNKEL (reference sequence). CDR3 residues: CASSLGETEAFF.

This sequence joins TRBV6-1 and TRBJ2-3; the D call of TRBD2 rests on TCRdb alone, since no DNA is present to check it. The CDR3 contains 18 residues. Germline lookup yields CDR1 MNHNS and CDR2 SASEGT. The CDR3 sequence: CASIPYSGATSRTDTQYF.